This T cell receptor beta chain was identified in a study of T cells after yellow fever vaccination. Looking at the study overall: Fractions of limited cellularity were prepared by means of SMART-Seq v4 Ultra Low Input. Overall study results and limits: Booster samples showed a return of most primary-vaccination clones (around 96% CD4, 85% to 90% CD8).

Making TCR cDNA involved 5'RACE template switching, which added UMIs and a universal primer site. TCRdb passed the 5' RACE reads through MiXCR, listing each CDR3 protein once. Among roughly 400,000 distinct CDR3 sequences listed, approximately 19% were seen once. This CDR3 has 16 amino acids. The junction had 4 bases not matched to a gene; V was cut back by 2 bases and J by 4 bases. The germline CDR1 and CDR2 sequences are LGHNA and YSLEER. As to this clonotype: Its antigen is still unknown.

This receptor was taken from a man aged 18 to 29 who received the YFV17D yellow fever vaccine. Specimen: PBMCs, collected before the yellow fever booster vaccination. The chain joins TRBV4-3 to TRBJ2-1; TRBD2 aligns across 11 bases. CDR3 in DNA: TGCGCCAGCAGCCAATTGACTAGCGGGAAATACAATGAGCAGTTCTTC. This gives the protein CASSQLTSGKYNEQFF.